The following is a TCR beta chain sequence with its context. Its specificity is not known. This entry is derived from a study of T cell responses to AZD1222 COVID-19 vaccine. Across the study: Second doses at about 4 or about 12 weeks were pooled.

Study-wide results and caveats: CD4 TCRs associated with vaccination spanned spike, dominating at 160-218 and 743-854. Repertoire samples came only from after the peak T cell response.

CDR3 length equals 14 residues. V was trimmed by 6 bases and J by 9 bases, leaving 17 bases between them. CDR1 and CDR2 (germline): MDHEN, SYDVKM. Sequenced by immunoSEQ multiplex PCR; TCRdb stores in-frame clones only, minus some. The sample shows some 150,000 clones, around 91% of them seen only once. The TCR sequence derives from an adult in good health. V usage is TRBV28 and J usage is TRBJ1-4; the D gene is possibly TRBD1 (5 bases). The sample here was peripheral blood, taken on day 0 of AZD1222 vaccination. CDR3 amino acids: CASRARGREKKLFF. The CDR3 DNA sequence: TGTGCCAGCAGGGCCCGGGGCAGGGAAAAAAAACTGTTTTTT.